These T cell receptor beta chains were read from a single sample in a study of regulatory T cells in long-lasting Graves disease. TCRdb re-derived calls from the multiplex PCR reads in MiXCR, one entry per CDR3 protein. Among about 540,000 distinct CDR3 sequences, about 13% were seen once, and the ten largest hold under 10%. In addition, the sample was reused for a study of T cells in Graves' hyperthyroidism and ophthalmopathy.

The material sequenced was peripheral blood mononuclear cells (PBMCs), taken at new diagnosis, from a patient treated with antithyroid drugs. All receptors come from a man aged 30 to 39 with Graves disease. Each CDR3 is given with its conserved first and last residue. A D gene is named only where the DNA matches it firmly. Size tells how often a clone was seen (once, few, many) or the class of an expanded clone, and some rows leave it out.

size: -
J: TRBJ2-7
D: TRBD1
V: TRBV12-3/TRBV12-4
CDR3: CASSFRVTGSHEQYF
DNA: TGTGCCAGCAGTTTCCGTGTGACAGGGTCCCACGAGCAGTACTTC

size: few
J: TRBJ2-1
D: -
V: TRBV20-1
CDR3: CSAAGWYNEQLF
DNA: TGCAGTGCCGCTGGGTGGTACAATGAGCAGCTCTTC

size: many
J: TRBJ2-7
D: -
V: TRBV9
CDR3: CASSPPSKVEQYF
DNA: TGTGCCAGCAGCCCCCCCAGCAAAGTCGAGCAGTACTTC

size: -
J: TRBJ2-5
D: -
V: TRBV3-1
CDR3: CASSPLGGVWETQYF
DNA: TGTGCCAGCAGCCCCCTTGGGGGAGTCTGGGAGACCCAGTACTTC

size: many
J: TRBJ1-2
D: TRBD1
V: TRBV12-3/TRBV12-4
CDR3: CASSGTGQGGTGYTF
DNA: TGTGCCAGCAGTGGGACGGGACAGGGGGGTACTGGCTACACCTTC

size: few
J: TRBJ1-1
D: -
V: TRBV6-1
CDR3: CASPGGGALGTEAFF
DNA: TGTGCCAGCCCGGGGGGGGGGGCCCTAGGAACTGAAGCTTTCTTT

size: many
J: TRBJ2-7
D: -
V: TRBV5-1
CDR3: CASSSSYYEQYF
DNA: TGCGCCAGCAGCTCTTCTTACTACGAGCAGTACTTC

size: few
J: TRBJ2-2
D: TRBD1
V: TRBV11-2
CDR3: CASSLSGTGYTGELFF
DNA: TGTGCCAGCAGCCTGTCCGGGACAGGGTACACCGGGGAGCTGTTTTTT

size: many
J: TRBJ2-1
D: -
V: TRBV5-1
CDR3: CASSSPSFSGSSYNEQFF
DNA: TGCGCCAGCAGTAGTCCCTCCTTTAGCGGAAGCTCCTACAATGAGCAGTTCTTC

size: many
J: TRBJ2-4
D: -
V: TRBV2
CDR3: CASSEASLAKNIQYF
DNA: TGTGCCAGCAGTGAAGCCTCCTTAGCCAAAAACATTCAGTACTTC

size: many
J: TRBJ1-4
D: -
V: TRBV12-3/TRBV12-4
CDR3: CASSFGPTNEKLFF
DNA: TGTGCCAGCAGTTTCGGACCAACTAATGAAAAACTGTTTTTT

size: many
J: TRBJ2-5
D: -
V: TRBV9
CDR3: CASSVSWDFQETQYF
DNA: TGTGCCAGCAGCGTATCCTGGGACTTTCAAGAGACCCAGTACTTC

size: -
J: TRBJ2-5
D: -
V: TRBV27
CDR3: CASSANGNPGETQYF
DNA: TGTGCCAGCAGTGCGAACGGGAACCCGGGAGAGACCCAGTACTTC

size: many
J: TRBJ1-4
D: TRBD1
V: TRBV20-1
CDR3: CSARGPGTGDEKLFF
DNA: TGCAGTGCTAGAGGTCCCGGGACAGGGGATGAAAAACTGTTTTTT

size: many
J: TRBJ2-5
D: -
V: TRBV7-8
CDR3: CASSLLPRGARETQYF
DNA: TGTGCCAGCAGCTTACTACCCAGGGGCGCTCGGGAGACCCAGTACTTC

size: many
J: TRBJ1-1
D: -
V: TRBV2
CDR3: CASSEGATPAFF
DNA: TGTGCCAGCAGTGAAGGGGCGACGCCAGCTTTCTTT

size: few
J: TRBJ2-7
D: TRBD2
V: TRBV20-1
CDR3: CSARDPLAGNEQYF
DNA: TGCAGTGCTAGAGATCCACTAGCGGGAAACGAGCAGTACTTC

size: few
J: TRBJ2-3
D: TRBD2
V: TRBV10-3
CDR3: CAISVSSGSTDTQYF
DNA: TGTGCCATCAGTGTAAGTAGCGGGAGCACAGATACGCAGTATTTT

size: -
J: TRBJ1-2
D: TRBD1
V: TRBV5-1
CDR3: CASSLDRRRGYTF
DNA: TGCGCCAGCAGCCTGGACAGGCGGCGTGGCTACACCTTC

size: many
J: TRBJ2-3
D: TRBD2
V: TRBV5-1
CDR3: CASRTGTFLRLAGTDTQYF
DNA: TGCGCCAGCAGAACCGGGACATTCCTTCGTCTAGCGGGAACAGATACGCAGTATTTT

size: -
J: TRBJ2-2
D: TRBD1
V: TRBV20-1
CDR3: CSARAGQGVGELFF
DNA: TGCAGTGCTAGGGCTGGACAGGGAGTCGGGGAGCTGTTTTTT

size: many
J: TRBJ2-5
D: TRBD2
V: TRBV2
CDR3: CASRRGLEETQYF
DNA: TGTGCCAGCAGGCGGGGGTTGGAAGAGACCCAGTACTTC

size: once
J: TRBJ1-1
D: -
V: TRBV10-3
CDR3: CAISDVGRVNTEAFF
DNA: TGTGCCATCAGTGACGTAGGGCGGGTGAACACTGAAGCTTTCTTT

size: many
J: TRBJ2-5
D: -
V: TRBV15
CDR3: CATSTGTQETQYF
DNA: TGTGCCACCAGCACGGGAACCCAAGAGACCCAGTACTTC

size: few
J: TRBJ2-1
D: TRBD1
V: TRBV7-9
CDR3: CASSFGNRGLYNEQFF
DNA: TGTGCCAGCAGCTTTGGGAACAGGGGGCTATACAATGAGCAGTTCTTC

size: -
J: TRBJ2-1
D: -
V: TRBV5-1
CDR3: CASSLDRGLAEQFF
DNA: TGCGCCAGCAGCTTGGATCGGGGCCTAGCTGAGCAGTTCTTC

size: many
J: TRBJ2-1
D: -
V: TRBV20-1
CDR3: CSARDQPGIYNEQFF
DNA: TGCAGTGCTAGAGACCAGCCGGGGATCTACAATGAGCAGTTCTTC

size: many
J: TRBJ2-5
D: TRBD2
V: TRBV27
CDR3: CATGTSGVWETQYF
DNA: TGTGCCACTGGGACTAGCGGGGTTTGGGAGACCCAGTACTTC

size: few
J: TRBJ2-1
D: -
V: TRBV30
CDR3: CAWSRWRNSYNEQFF
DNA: TGTGCCTGGAGCCGTTGGCGGAACTCCTACAATGAGCAGTTCTTC

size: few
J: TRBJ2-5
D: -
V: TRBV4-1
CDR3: CASSHRQDSQETQYF
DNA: TGCGCCAGCAGCCACAGGCAGGACAGCCAAGAGACCCAGTACTTC

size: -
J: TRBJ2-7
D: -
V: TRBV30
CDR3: CAWSVTRTVGYEQYF
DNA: TGTGCCTGGAGTGTAACGAGGACTGTAGGATACGAGCAGTACTTC

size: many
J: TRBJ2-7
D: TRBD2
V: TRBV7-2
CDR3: CASSLSSWLAGRFSYEQYF
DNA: TGTGCCAGCAGCTTATCTTCGTGGCTAGCGGGTCGGTTCTCCTACGAGCAGTACTTC

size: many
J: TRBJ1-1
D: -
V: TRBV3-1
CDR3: CASSQGGRPEAFF
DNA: TGTGCCAGCAGCCAAGGGGGACGGCCTGAAGCTTTCTTT

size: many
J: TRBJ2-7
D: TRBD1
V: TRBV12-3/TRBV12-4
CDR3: CASTLLTGDEQYF
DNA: TGTGCCAGCACGCTCCTGACAGGGGATGAGCAGTACTTC

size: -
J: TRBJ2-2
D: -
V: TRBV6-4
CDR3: CASSDRGTGELFF
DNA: TGTGCCAGCAGTGACAGGGGCACCGGGGAGCTGTTTTTT

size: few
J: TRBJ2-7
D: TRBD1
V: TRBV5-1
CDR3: CASRRDSYAQYF
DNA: TGCGCCAGCAGAAGGGACAGTTACGCGCAGTACTTC

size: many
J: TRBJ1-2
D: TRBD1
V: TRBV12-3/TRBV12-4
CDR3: CASSPSGTGVGGYTF
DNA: TGTGCCAGCAGTCCCTCCGGGACAGGGGTTGGAGGCTACACCTTC